A single sample is the source of the 11 T cell receptor beta chains below, sequenced in a study of OX40 agonist ivuxolimab in advanced cancers. TCRdb keeps only in-frame clones here, not all; method: immunoSEQ multiplex PCR. The sample yields approximately 10,000 clones, under 80% seen once. The sample here was CD4+ or CD8+ T cells sorted from blood, taken in a trial of the OX40 agonist ivuxolimab. These TCRs come from an adult with an advanced solid tumor such as melanoma, head and neck, liver or kidney cancer.

This chain joins TRBV14 and TRBJ2-3; tentative D call: TRBD2 (6 bases). Germline-derived CDR1 and CDR2 are SGHDN and FVKESK. Trimming cost V 5 bases and J 6 bases, with 21 bases left between them. This CDR3 has 16 amino acids. CDR3 sequence: CASSERAREQGDTQYF. In DNA form, the CDR3 reads TGTGCCAGCAGCGAGCGTGCCCGGGAGCAGGGTGATACGCAGTATTTT.

This clone was observed a handful of times. CDR3 residues: CASSLADFGEQYV. CDR3 in DNA: TGTGCCAGCAGCTTAGCAGACTTCGGGGAGCAGTACGTC. The chain recombines TRBV11-2 with TRBJ2-7; D ambiguous. The V end was cut by 1 base, the J end by 7 bases, with 11 bases between. This CDR3 comprises 13 residues. Germline CDR1 SGHAT, CDR2 FQNNGV.

V gene TRBV6-4 combines with J gene TRBJ1-5; no clear D. Trimming removed 10 bases from V and 6 bases from J, with 16 bases in between. This CDR3 spans 13 amino acids. Germline CDR1 reads MRHNA; CDR2 reads SNTAGT. CDR3 coding DNA: TGTGCCACCCAGAGGGTGGGGTTTCAGCCCCAGCATTTT. This codes for CATQRVGFQPQHF.

The chain employs TRBV28 and TRBJ2-7; D unresolved. With 8 bases removed from V and 7 bases from J, the gap between germline ends came to 15 bases. The germline gives CDR1 MDHEN, CDR2 SYDVKM. There are 12 residues in the CDR3. The CDR3 sequence is CASSTEVGEQYV. CDR3 bases: TGTGCCAGCTCTACTGAAGTTGGGGAGCAGTACGTC.

V is TRBV11-2 and J is TRBJ2-1; 8 bases line up with TRBD1. V was pared by 1 base and J by 5 bases, with 10 bases of the junction left unmatched. The CDR3 loop spans 17 amino acids. From germline, CDR1 is SGHAT and CDR2 FQNNGV. CDR3: CASSLVRDRRSDNEQFF. The DNA of the CDR3 is TGTGCCAGCAGCTTAGTGAGGGACAGGAGGAGCGACAATGAGCAGTTCTTC.

V and J are TRBV5-1 and TRBJ2-3; 11 bases are a match to TRBD1. CDR1 is SGHRS and CDR2 is YFSETQ in the germline V gene. J lost 5 bases, V lost 5 bases, and 4 bases had no gene match. The CDR3 has 14 amino acids. CDR3 sequence: CASRDRGQGDTQYF. The CDR3 bases are TGCGCCAGCAGGGACAGGGGGCAGGGAGATACGCAGTATTTT.

The chain is built from TRBV5-1 and TRBJ2-7, with D maybe TRBD2 (6 bases). CDR1 is SGHRS and CDR2 is YFSETQ in the germline V gene. With 3 bases removed from V and 3 bases from J, the gap between germline ends came to 13 bases. The CDR3 is 14 amino acids. Written as DNA, the CDR3 is TGCGCCAGCAGCTCCTCCGGGACTTACTACGAGCAGTACTTC. The encoded protein is CASSSSGTYYEQYF. The complete variable domain, with remaining parts taken from reference TRBV5-1 and TRBJ2-7, reads KAGVTQTPRYLIKTRGQQVTLSCSPISGHRSVSWYQQTPGQGLQFLFEYFSETQRNKGNFPGRFSGRQFSNSRSEMNVSTLELGDSALYLCASSSSGTYYEQYFGPGTRLTVT.

This clone has just one count. The gene calls are TRBV6-5 and TRBJ2-3; perhaps D is TRBD1 or TRBD2 (5 bases each). V lost 2 bases and J lost 3, with 9 bases in between. The CDR3 sequence is 14 residues long. Looked up from germline, CDR1 is MNHEY and CDR2 is SVGAGI. CDR3 amino acids: CASSYGGPTDTQYF. CDR3 DNA: TGTGCCAGCAGTTACGGGGGACCGACAGATACGCAGTATTTT.

The V gene is TRBV18, the J gene TRBJ1-3; no clear D gene. Germline CDR1 and CDR2: KGHSH and LQKENI. This CDR3 is built from 14 residues. V gave up 4 bases and J gave up 1 base, with 8 bases separating them. The CDR3 protein is CASSRAGSGNTIYF. In nucleotides, the CDR3 is TGTGCCAGCTCACGAGCGGGGTCTGGAAACACCATATATTTT.

The J gene is TRBJ1-2, the V gene TRBV12-5; D possibly corresponds to TRBD1 (6 bases). The ends were cut back, 3 bases at V and 4 bases at J, with 15 bases in the middle. The CDR3 consists of 15 residues. The germline gives CDR1 LGHNT, CDR2 FRNRAP. In nucleotides, the CDR3 is TGTGCTAGTGGTTTCAACCTAGACAGGTCCTATGGCTACACCTTC. Encoded protein: CASGFNLDRSYGYTF.

The chain carries TRBV7-8 and TRBJ2-7; D remains unclear. The CDR3 extends over 12 amino acids. V was pared by 1 base and J by 8 bases, with 9 bases between. Germline V CDR1 and CDR2: SGHVS, FQNEAQ. The CDR3 sequence is CASSLEGFQQYV. As DNA, the CDR3 is TGTGCCAGCAGCTTAGAAGGCTTCCAGCAGTACGTC.